One and the same sample provided the 11 T cell receptor beta chains below, sequenced in a study of technical replicates of blood from a few donors. Sequencing used immunoSEQ multiplex PCR; TCRdb keeps in-frame clones, though not all of them. The repertoire holds approximately 58,000 clones, with roughly 86% as singletons. The source material was PBMCs. Receptors originate from a human donor in good health. Some clones in this sample may be carry-over from other donors' samples.

The chain recombines TRBV5-1 with TRBJ1-2; TRBD1 aligns across 7 bases. The CDR3 consists of 15 residues. J lost 5 bases, V lost 4 bases, and 11 bases had no gene match. Germline lookup yields CDR1 SGHRS and CDR2 YFSETQ. CDR3 in amino acids: CASSPGTEKIYGYTF. CDR3 bases: TGCGCCAGCAGCCCCGGGACAGAAAAGATTTATGGCTACACCTTC.

The chain links TRBV5-1 to TRBJ1-4; possible D gene TRBD1, 5 bases. V lost 0 bases to trimming and J lost 8 bases, with 11 bases between them. This CDR3 has 14 residues. CDR1 is SGHRS, CDR2 YFSETQ, per germline. Here the CDR3 reads CASSLAGGQEKLFF. DNA of the CDR3: TGCGCCAGCAGCTTGGCGGGGGGTCAGGAAAAACTGTTTTTT.

This rearrangement joins TRBV7-2 to TRBJ2-3; perhaps TRBD2 as D (6 bases). The CDR3 has 13 residues. Per the germline V gene, CDR1 is SGHTA and CDR2 is FQGNSA. Trimming took off 5 bases at V and 5 bases at J, with 11 bases between the two ends. CDR3: CASSRGVGDTQYF. The CDR3, as DNA: TGTGCCAGCAGCCGCGGGGTTGGAGATACGCAGTATTTT.

The chain combines TRBV5-4 with TRBJ2-7, with 11 bases fitting TRBD2. CDR1 and CDR2 from the germline V gene are SGHNT and YYREEE (reference sequence). The CDR3 contains 14 residues. Trimming at V came to 4 bases and at J to 2 bases, leaving 2 bases not matched to a gene. DNA of the CDR3: TGTGCCAGCAGCCTAGCGGGAGGTGCCTACGAGCAGTACTTC. It translates to CASSLAGGAYEQYF.

The rearrangement joins TRBV4-1 to TRBJ2-5; 11 bases align to TRBD2. The CDR3 is made up of 18 amino acids. With V trimmed by 1 base and J by 5 bases, 12 bases remained unmatched. In germline, CDR1 is MGHRA, CDR2 YSYEKL. The CDR3 nucleotides read TGCGCCAGCAGCCAAGCAAGAACTAGCGGGAGTGTCGAGGAGACCCAGTACTTC. Amino acid sequence: CASSQARTSGSVEETQYF.

This chain joins TRBV6-5 and TRBJ2-1; 7 positions match TRBD2. CDR1 MNHEY and CDR2 SVGAGI come from the germline V gene. The V and J ends lost 0 bases and 7 bases, in that order; junction bases with no gene match: 6. The CDR3 totals 15 residues. The CDR3 coding sequence is TGTGCCAGCAGTTACTCCCGGGCGGGGGTGAATGAGCAGTTCTTC. This encodes CASSYSRAGVNEQFF.

This chain connects TRBV19 to TRBJ2-7; D is ambiguous. Trimming removed 1 base at V and 3 bases at J, with 16 bases between. This CDR3 region has 16 residues. The germline V gene has CDR1 LNHDA and CDR2 SQIVND (reference sequence). CDR3 amino acids: CASSIVPSPSVYEQYF. The CDR3 nucleotides are TGTGCCAGTAGTATAGTACCGTCTCCATCAGTCTACGAGCAGTACTTC. The entire variable domain, with the rest obtained from reference TRBV19 and TRBJ2-7, is as follows: DGGITQSPKYLFRKEGQNVTLSCEQNLNHDAMYWYRQDPGQGLRLIYYSQIVNDFQKGDIAEGYSVSREKKESFPLTVTSAQKNPTAFYLCASSIVPSPSVYEQYFGPGTRLTVT.

The chain recombines TRBV11-3 with TRBJ2-7; 7 bases map to TRBD1. The V segment lost 6 bases and the J segment 6 bases; nucleotides outside the gene matches: 5. CDR1 and CDR2 (germline): SGHNT, YENEEA. This CDR3 is built from 12 residues. The CDR3 loop is CASSPTGAEQYF. The DNA for the CDR3 is TGTGCCAGCAGTCCCACAGGGGCCGAGCAGTACTTC.

V gene TRBV9 combines with J gene TRBJ1-3; tentatively, D is TRBD1 (5 bases). With 0 bases removed from V and 2 bases from J, the gap between germline ends came to 12 bases. The CDR3 has 16 amino acids. CDR1 is SGDLS, CDR2 YYNGEE, per germline. In DNA, the CDR3 is TGTGCCAGCAGCGTAGAGGCCAGGGCGACTGGAAACACCATATATTTT. Residues: CASSVEARATGNTIYF.

The chain combines TRBV4-3 with TRBJ2-7, with D possibly TRBD1 on 6 matching bases. V lost 3 bases and J 2 bases, leaving 14 bases between the germline ends. The CDR3 loop spans 15 amino acids. CDR1 and CDR2 (germline): LGHNA, YSLEER. The CDR3 DNA reads as TGCGCCAGCAGCCAGGGGAGCAACAGGGCCTACGAGCAGTACTTC. Translation: CASSQGSNRAYEQYF.

J is TRBJ1-1 and V is TRBV7-6; D is unresolved. CDR3 length equals 14 residues. The V gene's germline CDR1 is SGHVS and CDR2 FNYEAQ. The ends were cut back, 5 bases at V and 5 bases at J, with 15 bases in the middle. The CDR3, as DNA: TGTGCCAGCAGCCCCCGGGTCGACGGGACTGAAGCTTTCTTT. Its protein product is CASSPRVDGTEAFF.